Below, 31 T cell receptor beta chains from the same sample are listed, as sequenced in a study of T cell repertoires in cytomegalovirus infection. From the reads, TCRdb called clonotypes with MiXCR, one entry per CDR3 protein. The repertoire consists of about 680,000 distinct CDR3 sequences, with 20% to 25% occurring once and the leading ten covering around 7.6%. Input material: CD8+ T cells from PBMCs. These TCRs come from a human donor in good health (CMV status not recorded). Some clones in this sample may be carry-over from other donors' samples.

The V call is TRBV5-4, the J call TRBJ1-1; maybe TRBD1 (6 bases). Trimming pared 4 bases from V and 7 bases from J, leaving 17 bases between. Looked up from germline, CDR1 is SGHNT and CDR2 is YYREEE (reference sequence). The CDR3 is made up of 14 amino acids. The DNA for the CDR3 is TGTGCCAGCAGCCCACGACAGGAGCCCTTTGAAGCTTTCTTT. This translates into CASSPRQEPFEAFF.

The sample holds many counts of this clonotype. The V call is TRBV7-9, the J call TRBJ2-2; TRBD1 matches 12 bases. The junction had 7 bases not matched to a gene; V was cut back by 4 bases and J by 7 bases. The germline CDR1 and CDR2 sequences are SEHNR and FQNEAQ (reference sequence). The CDR3 is 16 residues long. Here the CDR3 reads CASSSPGQGAIGELFF. CDR3 DNA: TGTGCCAGCAGCTCGCCGGGACAGGGGGCGATCGGGGAGCTGTTTTTT.

In its sample, this clonotype was seen many times. The chain is built from TRBV7-6 and TRBJ1-1; D remains unclear. Trimming pared 6 bases from V and 2 bases from J, leaving 10 bases between. CDR3 size: 13 residues. CDR1 is SGHVS, CDR2 FNYEAQ, per germline. The CDR3 nucleotides are TGTGCCAGCAGAAGAAGGACTAACACTGAAGCTTTCTTT. It codes for CASRRRTNTEAFF.

The chain employs TRBV5-4 and TRBJ1-1; no definite D call. The CDR3 length is 12 residues. Germline values: CDR1 SGHNT, CDR2 YYREEE (reference sequence). The germline V and J ends were trimmed by 3 bases and 8 bases, with 11 bases remaining between them. This chain's CDR3 is CASSSNLGEAFF. CDR3 DNA sequence: TGTGCCAGCAGCTCGAATTTGGGGGAAGCTTTCTTT.

This clonotype has a count of ten or more. The CDR3 loop is CASSLGGFNTGELFF. The CDR3 region has the DNA TGTGCCAGCAGCTTAGGAGGGTTTAACACCGGGGAGCTGTTTTTT. V and J are TRBV7-6 and TRBJ2-2, with TRBD2 as a possible D gene (5 bases). Trimming took off 1 base at V and 2 bases at J, with 8 bases between the two ends. The CDR3 loop spans 15 amino acids. CDR1 and CDR2 from the germline V gene are SGHVS and FNYEAQ.

This clonotype was seen many times. The chain links TRBV7-9 to TRBJ2-7; a possible D gene is TRBD2 (6 bases). V lost 4 bases to trimming and J lost 2 bases, with 15 bases between them. Germline values: CDR1 SEHNR, CDR2 FQNEAQ (reference sequence). The CDR3 is 15 residues long. CDR3 sequence reads: CASSSRLLAAYEQYF. The DNA of the CDR3 is TGTGCCAGCAGCTCGAGATTACTAGCCGCCTACGAGCAGTACTTC.

The rearrangement uses TRBV6-5 and TRBJ2-5; 10 bases are shared with TRBD1. The CDR3 loop spans 16 amino acids. Germline values: CDR1 MNHEY, CDR2 SVGAGI. Unmatched junction bases numbered 6, after V lost 0 bases and J lost 5 bases. The DNA of the CDR3 is TGTGCCAGCAGTTACTCCCTGGACAGGGGGGAGGAGACCCAGTACTTC. Translated: CASSYSLDRGEETQYF.

This clonotype appeared a few times. The chain is built from TRBV19 and TRBJ2-1; 9 bases match TRBD2. This CDR3 spans 17 amino acids. V was pared by 0 bases and J by 2 bases, with 5 bases of the junction left unmatched. Per the germline V gene, CDR1 is LNHDA and CDR2 is SQIVND (reference sequence). The CDR3 DNA reads as TGTGCCAGTAGTATAGAAGGCGGGGGGGCCCCCTACAATGAGCAGTTCTTC. Translating gives CASSIEGGGAPYNEQFF.

This clonotype was counted only a few times. J is TRBJ2-6 and V is TRBV7-2; 7 bases align to TRBD1. The germline V gene has CDR1 SGHTA and CDR2 FQGNSA. The V segment lost 1 base and the J segment 2 bases; nucleotides outside the gene matches: 2. This CDR3 region has 16 residues. DNA for the CDR3: TGTGCCAGCAGCTTAGGACAGGGAACTGGGGCCAACGTCCTGACTTTC. Translation: CASSLGQGTGANVLTF.

The chain employs TRBV9 and TRBJ1-2; D is uncertain. The CDR3 extends over 11 amino acids. Germline CDR1 SGDLS, CDR2 YYNGEE. The ends were cut back, 3 bases at V and 9 bases at J, with 9 bases in the middle. CDR3 residues: CASSGGRSYTF. CDR3 bases: TGTGCCAGCAGCGGTGGTCGGAGCTACACCTTC.

The chain employs TRBV28 and TRBJ2-7; TRBD2 is a possible D gene (5 bases). Trimming cost V 8 bases and J 0 bases, with 11 bases left between them. CDR3 length: 13 residues. Germline CDR1 is MDHEN and CDR2 is SYDVKM. The CDR3 spells CASRGLSSYEQYV. For the CDR3, the DNA is TGTGCCAGCCGAGGACTCAGCTCCTACGAGCAGTACGTC.

This clonotype was detected a few times. The chain recombines TRBV7-9 with TRBJ2-2, with a tentative D call TRBD2 (6 bases). The germline V and J ends were trimmed by 6 bases and 6 bases, with 14 bases remaining between them. In germline, CDR1 is SEHNR, CDR2 FQNEAQ (reference sequence). The CDR3 extends over 14 amino acids. The CDR3 region is CASRSPGGAGELFF. CDR3 DNA: TGTGCCAGCAGATCGCCCGGGGGAGCCGGGGAGCTGTTTTTT.

The chain employs TRBV7-8 and TRBJ1-1; D unclear. V dropped 0 bases and J dropped 1 base, with 6 bases sitting between them. From germline, CDR1 is SGHVS and CDR2 FQNEAQ. The CDR3 totals 14 residues. CDR3 nucleotides: TGTGCCAGCAGCTTAGCTCGAACGAACACTGAAGCTTTCTTT. Residues: CASSLARTNTEAFF.

In this sample, this clonotype turned up once. The gene calls are TRBV29-1 and TRBJ2-7; D unresolved. The CDR3 has 12 amino acids. Germline CDR1 is SQVTM and CDR2 is ANQGSEA. Trimming cost V 6 bases and J 4 bases, with 13 bases left between them. CDR3 protein: CSVQKGRYEQYF. Here the CDR3 DNA reads TGCAGCGTCCAAAAGGGAAGGTACGAGCAGTACTTC.

This clonotype showed up just a few times. J is TRBJ1-5 and V is TRBV6-2 or TRBV6-3; no definite D call. V lost 4 bases and J lost 0, with 10 bases in between. Germline CDR1 reads MNHEY; CDR2 reads SVGEGT. The CDR3 is made up of 15 amino acids. The CDR3 here is CASSSEGASNQPQHF. CDR3 coding DNA: TGTGCCAGCAGTTCAGAGGGAGCTAGCAATCAGCCCCAGCATTTT.

The chain has TRBV29-1 and TRBJ2-1; D remains ambiguous. The CDR3 loop spans 12 amino acids. Germline V gene sequence: CDR1 SQVTM, CDR2 ANQGSEA. V shed 3 bases and J shed 3 bases, with 6 bases lying between them. CDR3: CSVEPIYNEQFF. In DNA, the CDR3 is TGCAGCGTTGAGCCCATCTACAATGAGCAGTTCTTC.

This clonotype was detected ten times or more. This chain links TRBV5-4 with TRBJ2-1; D is ambiguous. The V end was cut by 8 bases, the J end by 0 bases, with 9 bases between. CDR1 SGHNT and CDR2 YYREEE come from the germline V gene (reference sequence). The CDR3 covers 13 residues. CDR3 in DNA: TGTGCCAGTGGACCTAGCTCCTACAATGAGCAGTTCTTC. It yields the protein CASGPSSYNEQFF.

This sequence joins TRBV20-1 and TRBJ2-1, with D maybe TRBD2 (6 bases). The CDR3 is 14 amino acids. In germline, CDR1 is DFQATT, CDR2 SNEGSKA (reference sequence). Trimming pared 1 base from V and 9 bases from J, leaving 16 bases between. CDR3 DNA sequence: TGCAGTGCTAGAGGCCGACTAGGCGGCATTGAGCAGTTCTTC. It encodes CSARGRLGGIEQFF.

The rearrangement joins TRBV19 to TRBJ2-2; D is ambiguous. V dropped 3 bases and J dropped 0 bases, with 8 bases sitting between them. This CDR3 contains 15 residues. Germline V gives CDR1 LNHDA, CDR2 SQIVND (reference sequence). CDR3 sequence: CASSIGGTNTGELFF. The CDR3 bases are TGTGCCAGTAGTATTGGTGGGACGAACACCGGGGAGCTGTTTTTT.

This clonotype was picked up a small number of times. V gene TRBV6-5 combines with J gene TRBJ1-2, with D possibly TRBD1 on 5 matching bases. In germline, CDR1 is MNHEY, CDR2 SVGAGI. The germline V and J ends were trimmed by 9 bases and 5 bases, with 10 bases remaining between them. The CDR3 has 11 amino acids. CDR3 residues: CASFGGYGYTF. In DNA, the CDR3 is TGTGCCAGTTTCGGGGGATATGGCTACACCTTC.

The sample holds a few counts of this clonotype. The chain links TRBV14 to TRBJ1-2; D unresolved. This CDR3 has 13 amino acids. V was pared by 10 bases and J by 8 bases, with 20 bases between. Per germline, CDR1 SGHDN and CDR2 FVKESK. This CDR3 is CATSTMGTGGYTF. CDR3 nucleotide sequence: TGTGCCACCTCCACAATGGGAACCGGCGGCTACACCTTC.

This clonotype showed up just a few times. V usage is TRBV2 and J usage is TRBJ2-1, with D perhaps TRBD2 (6 bases). V was cut by 6 bases and J by 4 bases, with 16 bases left in between. The CDR3 length is 15 residues. The germline gives CDR1 SNHLY, CDR2 FYNNEI. This chain's CDR3 is CASSDTPAGYNEQFF. Here the CDR3 DNA reads TGTGCCAGCAGCGATACACCCGCGGGGTACAATGAGCAGTTCTTC.

The chain has TRBV24-1 and TRBJ1-6; TRBD1 matches at 7 bases. The V gene end was trimmed by 0 bases and the J gene end by 9 bases; junction bases not matched to a gene: 4. This CDR3 has 15 residues. Looked up from germline, CDR1 is KGHDR and CDR2 is SFDVKD. CDR3 nucleotide sequence: TGTGCCACCAGTGATTTGGAAGGGGGCGGTTCACCCCTCCACTTT. It codes for CATSDLEGGGSPLHF.

The table lists this clonotype with many counts. The chain uses TRBV28 and TRBJ2-5, with D perhaps matching TRBD1 or TRBD2 (5 bases each). V lost 1 base, J lost 5 bases, and 11 bases lay in between. Germline V gene lookup returns CDR1 MDHEN and CDR2 SYDVKM. This CDR3 region has 14 residues. The CDR3 spells CASSLLSEGETQYF. For the CDR3, the DNA is TGTGCCAGCAGTTTATTAAGTGAGGGGGAGACCCAGTACTTC.

This clonotype was picked up many times. The chain is built from TRBV7-6 and TRBJ1-1; a weak D match, TRBD1 (6 bases). The V gene's germline CDR1 is SGHVS and CDR2 FNYEAQ. V lost 5 bases and J 1 base, leaving 14 bases between the germline ends. The CDR3 sequence is 15 residues long. Here the CDR3 reads CASSPRDNPNTEAFF. The CDR3 bases are TGTGCCAGCAGCCCTCGGGACAACCCGAACACTGAAGCTTTCTTT.

This chain links TRBV19 with TRBJ2-2, with 10 bases aligning to TRBD1. J lost 4 bases, V lost 7 bases, and 9 bases had no gene match. The length of the CDR3 is 16 residues. The V gene's germline CDR1 is LNHDA and CDR2 SQIVND (reference sequence). The CDR3 nucleotides read TGTGCCAGTACCCCCCAGGACAGGGGGGGCACCGGGGAGCTGTTTTTT. It yields the protein CASTPQDRGGTGELFF.

The chain links TRBV27 to TRBJ2-1; D remains ambiguous. In germline, CDR1 is MNHEY, CDR2 SMNVEV (reference sequence). The CDR3 covers 11 residues. The DNA of the CDR3 is TGTGCAGTGGCCGTCGGCAATGAGCAGTTCTTC. Its protein product is CAVAVGNEQFF.

About this clonotype: One base away lies a much larger clone, so this may be a sequencing read error. J is TRBJ2-1 and V is TRBV7-6; a weak D match, TRBD1 (5 bases). The germline CDR1 and CDR2 sequences are SGHVS and FNYEAQ. Trimming stripped 1 base from V and 7 bases from J, with 14 bases between. CDR3 length: 15 residues. In nucleotides, the CDR3 is TGTGCCAGCAGCTTAGTCGCGAACAGGCGGAATGAGCAGTTCTTC. Encoded protein: CASSLVANRRNEQFF.

Ten or more counts support this clonotype. The V call is TRBV7-6, the J call TRBJ2-1, with 9 bases matching TRBD1. The CDR3 is made up of 16 amino acids. The junction had 9 bases not matched to a gene; V was cut back by 3 bases and J by 6 bases. Germline loops: CDR1 SGHVS, CDR2 FNYEAQ. The CDR3 loop reads CASSFLLGQGSNEQFF. CDR3 DNA sequence: TGTGCCAGCAGCTTCCTTCTCGGACAGGGGAGCAATGAGCAGTTCTTC.

This clonotype was recorded many times. The chain uses TRBV7-9 and TRBJ1-1, with D possibly being TRBD1 (5 bases). The CDR3 loop spans 12 amino acids. Germline CDR1 reads SEHNR; CDR2 reads FQNEAQ (reference sequence). V was cut by 2 bases and J by 7 bases, with 8 bases left in between. This CDR3 reads CASSLRGNEAFF. The CDR3 DNA reads TGTGCCAGCAGCTTACGGGGGAATGAAGCTTTCTTT.

The V gene is TRBV5-5, the J gene TRBJ2-7; D might be TRBD1 or TRBD2, each matching 5 bases. The V gene lost 5 bases and the J gene lost 1 base, with 19 bases spanning the gap. Germline V gene lookup returns CDR1 SGHKS and CDR2 YYEKEE (reference sequence). This CDR3 comprises 16 residues. The CDR3 region has the DNA TGTGCCAGCAGTTTATCCCCTGGGACGAGGTCCTACGAGCAGTACTTC. It translates to CASSLSPGTRSYEQYF.